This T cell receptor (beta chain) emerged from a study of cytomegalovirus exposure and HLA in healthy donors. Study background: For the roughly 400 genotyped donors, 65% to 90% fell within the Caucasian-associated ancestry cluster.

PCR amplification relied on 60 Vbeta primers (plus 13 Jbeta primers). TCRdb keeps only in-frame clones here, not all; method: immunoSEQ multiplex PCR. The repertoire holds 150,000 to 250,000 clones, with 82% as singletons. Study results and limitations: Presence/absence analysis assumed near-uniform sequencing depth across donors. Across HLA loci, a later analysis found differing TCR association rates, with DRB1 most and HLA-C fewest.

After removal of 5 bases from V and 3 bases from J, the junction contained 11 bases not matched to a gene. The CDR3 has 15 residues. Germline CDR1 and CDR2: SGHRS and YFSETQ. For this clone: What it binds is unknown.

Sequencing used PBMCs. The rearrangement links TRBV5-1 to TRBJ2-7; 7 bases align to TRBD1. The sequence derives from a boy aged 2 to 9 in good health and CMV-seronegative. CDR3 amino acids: CASSPRTGGYYEQYF. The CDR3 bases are TGCGCCAGCAGTCCCCGGACAGGAGGCTACTACGAGCAGTACTTC.